In its sample, the clone carrying this TCR beta chain was seen many times. The sample belongs to a study of identical twins. TCRdb ran MiXCR on the 5' RACE reads and lists one entry per CDR3 protein. The table records about 470,000 distinct CDR3 sequences, 20% to 25% of them present only once. The same data also contributed to another study, on T cells expressing NK-cell markers. That report adds: With an anti-gamma-delta TCR antibody, sorting in several experiments was kept to alpha-beta TCR T cells.

Sequencing input: CD4+ T cells sorted from blood. The source of this sequence is a woman aged 18-29 years in good health.

CDR3 bases: TGTGCCAGCAGCTTAGTGAGACGTCGGCAGATTGCTAACTATGGCTACACCTTC. This codes for CASSLVRRRQIANYGYTF. V usage is TRBV11-2 and J usage is TRBJ1-2, with D unclear. Trimming stripped 1 base from V and 0 bases from J, with 18 bases between. CDR3 size: 18 residues. Germline-derived CDR1 and CDR2 are SGHAT and FQNNGV.